This note documents a single T cell receptor beta chain sequence. As yet, its antigen is unknown. Unique molecular identifiers (one per individual cDNA molecule) were attached. TCRdb reanalysed the 5' RACE reads using MiXCR and keeps one entry per CDR3 protein. In the table there are tens of thousands of distinct CDR3 sequences, around an eighth of which are singletons. This sample is drawn from a study of early T cells in non-severe SARS-CoV-2 infection. Across the whole study: RNA in bulk from unsorted whole blood was sequenced, and chains were unpaired. Findings of the study overall: CD4 and private specificities were missed by VDJdb matching, which favored anti-spike CD8 responses.

The V gene lost 4 bases and the J gene lost 7 bases, with 17 bases spanning the gap. Looked up from germline, CDR1 is DFQATT and CDR2 is SNEGSKA (reference sequence). This CDR3 contains 15 residues. The chain uses TRBV20-1 and TRBJ1-6; D gene ambiguous. This clonotype was sampled from an adult who was a healthcare worker with PCR-confirmed SARS-CoV-2 infection or an uninfected control (not recorded which). The sample in question was whole blood, obtained at baseline. CDR3 protein: CSATPYAGGNSPLHF. The CDR3 region has the DNA TGCAGTGCTACCCCCTACGCAGGTGGGAATTCACCCCTCCACTTT.